The T cell receptor beta chain under discussion was sequenced for a study of OX40 agonist ivuxolimab in advanced cancers. In the study overall: Earlier treatment with anti-PD-1, anti-PD-L1 or anti-CTLA-4 was permitted, and around 43% had received some.

Notes on this clone: Its antigen is not identified.

Study findings and constraints: More expanded clones were found, on average, in CD8+ than in CD4+ T cells.

Assay used: immunoSEQ multiplex PCR; TCRdb lists only in-frame clones, some missing. The sample has roughly 86,000 clones, roughly 90% seen once. Patients were excluded for autoimmune disease history or systemic immunosuppression. This clonotype was sampled from an adult with an advanced solid tumor such as melanoma, head and neck, liver or kidney cancer. The source was CD4+ or CD8+ T cells sorted from blood, collected in a trial of the OX40 agonist ivuxolimab.

DNA of the CDR3: TGTGCCAGTAGTACTGGACAGTTCCAGAAAACTAGCGGGAAGGAGCAGTACTTC. Its translation: CASSTGQFQKTSGKEQYF. The chain joins TRBV19 to TRBJ2-7, with 10 bases fitting TRBD2. After removal of 4 bases from V and 7 bases from J, the junction contained 19 bases not matched to a gene. From germline, CDR1 is LNHDA and CDR2 SQIVND (reference sequence). CDR3 length: 18 residues.